The subject of this entry is one T cell receptor beta chain. Its antigen is not identified. The sample comes from a study of regulatory T cells in long-lasting Graves disease. Arm-PCR of CDR3 regions and iRepertoire HTBI primers were the basis on which TCR beta libraries were built. TCRdb passed the multiplex PCR reads through MiXCR, listing each CDR3 protein once. The sample holds hundreds of thousands of distinct CDR3 sequences, roughly 15% seen once. With 4 bases clipped from V and 4 bases from J, the junction kept 10 bases outside the gene matches. CDR1 and CDR2 (germline): SGHRS, YFSETQ. This CDR3 comprises 15 residues. Study-wide points: Newly diagnosed patients had higher TCR diversity than persistent Graves' patients did.

This sample's time point: newly diagnosed GD, antithyroid drugs for less than 3 months. Following extraction of RNA from PBMCs, that RNA was used to make the TCR library. These same records also appear under a second study, on T cells in Graves' hyperthyroidism and ophthalmopathy. That paper adds: Disease duration under 2 months; hyperthyroidism patients were aged 18 to 65. The HTBI set primed first-round TCR CDR3 RT-PCR.

This sequence was found in a woman in her twenties or thirties with Graves disease. The sequences come from peripheral blood mononuclear cells (PBMCs), collected at new diagnosis, from a patient treated with antithyroid drugs. This chain uses TRBV5-1 with TRBJ2-5; 7 bases line up with TRBD2. The CDR3 loop is CASSPQASGAETQYF. The DNA of the CDR3 is TGCGCCAGCAGCCCGCAAGCTAGCGGTGCAGAGACCCAGTACTTC.